Given below is one T cell receptor (beta chain) in context. Looked up from germline, CDR1 is MDHEN and CDR2 is SYDVKM. Trimming stripped 3 bases from V and 1 base from J, with 11 bases between. The CDR3 is 15 amino acids. The data were taken from a study of blood T cell repertoires in COVID-19. The repertoire was sequenced with immunoSEQ multiplex PCR; TCRdb's copy has only in-frame clones and lacks some. The sample has approximately 260,000 clones, around 90% seen once. This TCR derives from a man aged 55 to 69 who had recovered from COVID-19. Sequenced: peripheral blood. The V and J genes are TRBV28 and TRBJ2-3; D is perhaps TRBD2 (5 bases). The CDR3 DNA is TGTGCCAGCAGTTTCGGACTCAAGCGCACAGATACGCAGTATTTT. Protein sequence: CASSFGLKRTDTQYF.